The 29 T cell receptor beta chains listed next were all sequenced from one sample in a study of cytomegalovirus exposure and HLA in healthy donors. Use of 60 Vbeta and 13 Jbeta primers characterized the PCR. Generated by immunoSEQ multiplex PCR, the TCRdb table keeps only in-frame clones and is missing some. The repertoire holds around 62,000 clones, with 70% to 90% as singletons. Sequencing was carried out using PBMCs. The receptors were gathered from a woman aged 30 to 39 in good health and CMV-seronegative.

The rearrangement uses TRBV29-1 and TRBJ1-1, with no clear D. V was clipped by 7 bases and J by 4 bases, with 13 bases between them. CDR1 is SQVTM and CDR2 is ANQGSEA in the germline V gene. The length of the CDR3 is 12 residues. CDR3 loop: CSAQEGFTEAFF. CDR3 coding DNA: TGCAGCGCCCAGGAGGGTTTCACTGAAGCTTTCTTT.

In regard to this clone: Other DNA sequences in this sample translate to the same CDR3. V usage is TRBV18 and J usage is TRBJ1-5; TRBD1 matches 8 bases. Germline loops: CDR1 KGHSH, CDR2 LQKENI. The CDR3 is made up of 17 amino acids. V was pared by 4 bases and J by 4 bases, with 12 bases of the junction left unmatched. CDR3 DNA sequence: TGTGCCAGCTCACGGGGACAGGTCGAGGGGGGGAATCAGCCCCAGCATTTT. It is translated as CASSRGQVEGGNQPQHF.

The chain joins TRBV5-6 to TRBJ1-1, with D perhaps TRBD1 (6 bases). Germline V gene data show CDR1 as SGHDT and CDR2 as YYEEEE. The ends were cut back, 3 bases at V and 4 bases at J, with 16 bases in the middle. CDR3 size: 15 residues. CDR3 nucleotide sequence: TGTGCCAGCAGCTACCGTTGGGGGGGCGGCACTGAAGCTTTCTTT. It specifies CASSYRWGGGTEAFF.

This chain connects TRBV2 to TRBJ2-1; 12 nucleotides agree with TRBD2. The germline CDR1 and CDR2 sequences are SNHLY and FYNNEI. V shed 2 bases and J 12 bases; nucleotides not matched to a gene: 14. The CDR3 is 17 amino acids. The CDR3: CASSEMSLAGGGSGQFF. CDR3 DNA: TGTGCCAGCAGTGAAATGAGTCTAGCGGGGGGGGGAAGTGGGCAGTTCTTC.

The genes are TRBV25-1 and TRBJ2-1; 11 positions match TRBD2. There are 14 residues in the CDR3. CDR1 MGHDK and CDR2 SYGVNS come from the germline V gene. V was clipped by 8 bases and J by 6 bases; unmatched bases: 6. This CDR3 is CASGVAGGSNEQFF. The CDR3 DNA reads TGTGCCAGCGGAGTAGCGGGGGGGAGCAATGAGCAGTTCTTC.

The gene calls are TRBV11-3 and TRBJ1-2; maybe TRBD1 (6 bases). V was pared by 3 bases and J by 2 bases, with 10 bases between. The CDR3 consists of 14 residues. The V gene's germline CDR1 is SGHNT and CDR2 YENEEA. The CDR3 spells CASSLQQGNYGYTF. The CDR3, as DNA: TGTGCCAGCAGCTTGCAACAGGGCAACTATGGCTACACCTTC.

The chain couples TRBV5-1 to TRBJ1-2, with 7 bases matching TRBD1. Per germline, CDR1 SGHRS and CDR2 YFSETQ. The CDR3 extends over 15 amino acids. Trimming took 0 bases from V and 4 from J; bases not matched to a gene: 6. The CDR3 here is CASSLGRTGSYGYTF. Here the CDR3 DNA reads TGCGCCAGCAGCTTGGGACGGACAGGATCCTATGGCTACACCTTC.

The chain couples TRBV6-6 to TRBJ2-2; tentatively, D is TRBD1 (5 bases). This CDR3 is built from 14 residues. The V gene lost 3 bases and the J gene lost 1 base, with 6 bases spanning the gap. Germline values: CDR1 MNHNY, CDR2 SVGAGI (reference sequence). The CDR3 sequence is CASSYDRNTGELFF. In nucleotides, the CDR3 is TGTGCCAGCAGTTATGACAGGAACACCGGGGAGCTGTTTTTT.

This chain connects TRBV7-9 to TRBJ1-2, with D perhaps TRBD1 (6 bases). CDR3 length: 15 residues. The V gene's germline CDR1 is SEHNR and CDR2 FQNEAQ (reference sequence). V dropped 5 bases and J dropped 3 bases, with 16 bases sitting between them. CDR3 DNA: TGTGCCAGCAGCCGACTGACAGGAACTTACTATGGCTACACCTTC. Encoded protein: CASSRLTGTYYGYTF. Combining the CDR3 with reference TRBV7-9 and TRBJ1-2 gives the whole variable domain DTGVSQNPRHKITKRGQNVTFRCDPISEHNRLYWYRQTLGQGPEFLTYFQNEAQLEKSRLLSDRFSAERPKGSFSTLEIQRTEQGDSAMYLCASSRLTGTYYGYTFGSGTRLTVV.

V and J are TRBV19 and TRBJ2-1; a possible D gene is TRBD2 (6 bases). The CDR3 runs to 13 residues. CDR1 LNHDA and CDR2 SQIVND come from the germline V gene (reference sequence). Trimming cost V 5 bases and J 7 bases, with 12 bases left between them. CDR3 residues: CASSVGGWNEQFF. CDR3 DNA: TGTGCCAGTAGTGTCGGGGGTTGGAATGAGCAGTTCTTC.

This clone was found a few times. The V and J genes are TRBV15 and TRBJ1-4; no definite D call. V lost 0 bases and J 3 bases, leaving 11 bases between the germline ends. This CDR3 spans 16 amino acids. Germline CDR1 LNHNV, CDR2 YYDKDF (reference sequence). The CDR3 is CATSRDQAAANEKLFF. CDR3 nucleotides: TGTGCCACCAGCAGAGATCAGGCAGCTGCTAATGAAAAACTGTTTTTT.

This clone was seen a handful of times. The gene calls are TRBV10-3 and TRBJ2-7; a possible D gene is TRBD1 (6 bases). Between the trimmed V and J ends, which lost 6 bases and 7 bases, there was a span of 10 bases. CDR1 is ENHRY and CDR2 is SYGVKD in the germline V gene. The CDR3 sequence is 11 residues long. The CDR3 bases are TGTGCCATCAGGGGTAGGGGGGAGCAGTACTTC. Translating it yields CAIRGRGEQYF.

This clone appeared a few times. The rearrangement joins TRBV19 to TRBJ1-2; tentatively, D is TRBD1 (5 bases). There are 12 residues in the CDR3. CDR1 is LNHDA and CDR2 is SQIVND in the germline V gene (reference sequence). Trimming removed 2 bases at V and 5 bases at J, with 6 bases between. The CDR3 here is CASSIRQYGYTF. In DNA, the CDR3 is TGTGCCAGTAGTATACGACAGTATGGCTACACCTTC.

The DNA of the CDR3 is TGTGCCAGCAGCTTGGCTCTTGGCAGGGCCTACCAAGAGACCCAGTACTTC. It is translated as CASSLALGRAYQETQYF. The chain uses TRBV5-4 and TRBJ2-5, with D perhaps TRBD1 (5 bases). The length of the CDR3 is 17 residues. Trimming shortened V by 0 bases and J by 0 bases, and 15 bases separated the two germline ends. Germline V gives CDR1 SGHNT, CDR2 YYREEE (reference sequence).

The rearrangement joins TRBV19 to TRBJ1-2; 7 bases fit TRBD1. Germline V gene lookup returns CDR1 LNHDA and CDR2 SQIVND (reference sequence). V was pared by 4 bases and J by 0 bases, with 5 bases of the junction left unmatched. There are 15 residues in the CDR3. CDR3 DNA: TGTGCCAGTAGTACGAAAACAGGGGCTAACTATGGCTACACCTTC. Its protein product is CASSTKTGANYGYTF.

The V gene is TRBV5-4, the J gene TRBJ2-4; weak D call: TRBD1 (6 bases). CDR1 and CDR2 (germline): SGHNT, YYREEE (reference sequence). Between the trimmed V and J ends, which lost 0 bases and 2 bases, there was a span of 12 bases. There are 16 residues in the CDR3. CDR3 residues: CASSLGGGWTKNIQYF. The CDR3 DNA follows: TGTGCCAGCAGCTTGGGAGGGGGTTGGACCAAAAACATTCAGTACTTC.

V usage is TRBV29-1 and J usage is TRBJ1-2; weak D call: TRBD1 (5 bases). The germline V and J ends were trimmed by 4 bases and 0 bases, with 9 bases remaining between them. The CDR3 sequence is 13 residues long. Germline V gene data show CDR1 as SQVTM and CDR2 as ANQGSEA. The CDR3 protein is CSVAAGTNYGYTF. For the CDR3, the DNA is TGCAGCGTTGCGGCAGGGACTAACTATGGCTACACCTTC. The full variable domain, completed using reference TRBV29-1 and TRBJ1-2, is SAVISQKPSRDICQRGTSLTIQCQVDSQVTMMFWYRQQPGQSLTLIATANQGSEATYESGFVIDKFPISRPNLTFSTLTVSNMSPEDSSIYLCSVAAGTNYGYTFGSGTRLTVV.

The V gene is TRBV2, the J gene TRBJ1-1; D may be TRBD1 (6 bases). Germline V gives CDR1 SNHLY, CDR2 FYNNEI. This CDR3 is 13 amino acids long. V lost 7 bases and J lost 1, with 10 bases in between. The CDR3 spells CASTATGNTEAFF. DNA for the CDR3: TGTGCCAGCACCGCGACAGGGAACACTGAAGCTTTCTTT. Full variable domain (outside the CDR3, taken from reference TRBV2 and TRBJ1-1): EPEVTQTPSHQVTQMGQEVILRCVPISNHLYFYWYRQILGQKVEFLVSFYNNEISEKSEIFDDQFSVERPDGSNFTLKIRSTKLEDSAMYFCASTATGNTEAFFGQGTRLTVV.

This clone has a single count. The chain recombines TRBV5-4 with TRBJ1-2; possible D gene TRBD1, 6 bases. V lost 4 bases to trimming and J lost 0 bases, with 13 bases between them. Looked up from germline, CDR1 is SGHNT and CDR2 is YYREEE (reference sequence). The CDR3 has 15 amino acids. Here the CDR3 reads CASSPGATANYGYTF. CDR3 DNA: TGTGCCAGCAGCCCAGGGGCAACAGCTAACTATGGCTACACCTTC.

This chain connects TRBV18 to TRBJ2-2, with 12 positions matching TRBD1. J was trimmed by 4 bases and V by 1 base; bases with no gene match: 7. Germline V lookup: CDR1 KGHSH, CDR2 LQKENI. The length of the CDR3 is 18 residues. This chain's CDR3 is CASSPRPRDRGPTGELFF. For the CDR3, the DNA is TGTGCCAGCTCACCACGTCCCCGGGACAGGGGGCCCACCGGGGAGCTGTTTTTT.

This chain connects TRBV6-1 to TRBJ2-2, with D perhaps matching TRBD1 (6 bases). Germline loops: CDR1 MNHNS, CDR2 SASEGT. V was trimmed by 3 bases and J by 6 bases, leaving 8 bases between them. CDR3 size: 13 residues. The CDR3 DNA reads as TGTGCCAGCAGTGAGGGGGCGGCCGGGGAGCTGTTTTTT. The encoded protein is CASSEGAAGELFF.

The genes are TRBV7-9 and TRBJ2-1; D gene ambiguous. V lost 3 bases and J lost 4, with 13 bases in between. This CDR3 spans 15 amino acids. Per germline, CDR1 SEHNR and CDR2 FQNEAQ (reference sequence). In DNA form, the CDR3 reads TGTGCCAGCAGCTTTGGAGACGCGGTGTACAATGAGCAGTTCTTC. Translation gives CASSFGDAVYNEQFF.

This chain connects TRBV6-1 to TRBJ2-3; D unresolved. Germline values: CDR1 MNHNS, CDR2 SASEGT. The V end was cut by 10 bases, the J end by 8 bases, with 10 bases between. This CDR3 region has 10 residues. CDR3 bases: TGTGCCATTTCCACGGGTACGCAGTATTTT. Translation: CAISTGTQYF.

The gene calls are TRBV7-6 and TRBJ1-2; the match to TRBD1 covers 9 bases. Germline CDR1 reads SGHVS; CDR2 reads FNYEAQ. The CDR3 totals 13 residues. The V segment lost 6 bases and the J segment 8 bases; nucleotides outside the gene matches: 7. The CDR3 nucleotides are TGTGCCAGCAGGCCCGGGACAGGGAACGGCTACACCTTC. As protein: CASRPGTGNGYTF.

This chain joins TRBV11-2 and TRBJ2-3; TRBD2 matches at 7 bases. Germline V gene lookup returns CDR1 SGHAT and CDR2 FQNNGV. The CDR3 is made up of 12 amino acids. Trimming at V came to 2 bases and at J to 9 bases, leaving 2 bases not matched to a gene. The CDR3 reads CASSLSRGTQYF. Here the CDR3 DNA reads TGTGCCAGCAGCTTATCGCGGGGGACGCAGTATTTT. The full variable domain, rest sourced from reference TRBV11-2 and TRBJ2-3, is EAGVAQSPRYKIIEKRQSVAFWCNPISGHATLYWYQQILGQGPKLLIQFQNNGVVDDSQLPKDRFSAERLKGVDSTLKIQPAKLEDSAVYLCASSLSRGTQYFGPGTRLTVL.

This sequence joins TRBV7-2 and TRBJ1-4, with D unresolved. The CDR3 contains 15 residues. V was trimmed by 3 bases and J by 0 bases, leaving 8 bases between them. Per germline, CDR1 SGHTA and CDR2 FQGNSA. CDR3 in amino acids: CASSFGQSTNEKLFF. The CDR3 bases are TGTGCCAGCAGCTTTGGGCAATCAACTAATGAAAAACTGTTTTTT.

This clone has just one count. This CDR3 is CASSLTSRGQEKLFF. The DNA for the CDR3 is TGTGCCAGCAGCTTAACATCCAGGGGGCAAGAAAAACTGTTTTTT. The chain couples TRBV7-6 to TRBJ1-4; TRBD1 matches at 8 bases. V gave up 2 bases and J gave up 8 bases; unmatched junction bases: 7. The CDR3 runs 15 residues. Germline values: CDR1 SGHVS, CDR2 FNYEAQ.

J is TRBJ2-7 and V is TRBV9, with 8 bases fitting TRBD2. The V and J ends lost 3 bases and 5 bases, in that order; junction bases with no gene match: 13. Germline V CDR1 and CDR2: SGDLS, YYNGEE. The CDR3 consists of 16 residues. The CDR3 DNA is TGTGCCAGCAGCGACCTTTCTCGGGGGGGGAGCGACGAGCAGTACTTC. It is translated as CASSDLSRGGSDEQYF.

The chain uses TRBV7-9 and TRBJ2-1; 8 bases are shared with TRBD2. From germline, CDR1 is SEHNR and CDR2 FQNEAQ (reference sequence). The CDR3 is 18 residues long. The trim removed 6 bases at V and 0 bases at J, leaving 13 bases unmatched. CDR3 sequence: CASRRTPPGTSSYNEQFF. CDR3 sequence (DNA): TGTGCCAGCAGACGTACGCCACCTGGGACTAGCTCCTACAATGAGCAGTTCTTC.